This T cell receptor beta chain was obtained from a study of blood T cell repertoires in COVID-19. Looking at the study overall: Whether acute or convalescent, the COVID-19 samples came from the United States, Italy and Spain. PBMCs, B-cell-depleted T cells, or T cells provided the cDNA or gDNA that made up the material.

Here immunoSEQ multiplex PCR was the method, and the copy in TCRdb shows in-frame clones only, minus some. The sample includes about 110,000 clones, 84% seen only once; the top ten take 11% to 15%. What was sequenced was peripheral blood. This TCR derives from a woman between 55 and 75 years old with acute or convalescent COVID-19.

The CDR3 reads CASSLGLFEQFF. Here the CDR3 DNA reads TGTGCCAGCAGCTTGGGACTGTTTGAGCAGTTCTTC. J is TRBJ2-1 and V is TRBV5-6; no definite D call. This CDR3 comprises 12 residues. With 0 bases removed from V and 9 bases from J, the gap between germline ends came to 7 bases. The germline V gene encodes CDR1 SGHDT and CDR2 YYEEEE. Using reference TRBV5-6 and TRBJ2-1 for the parts outside the CDR3, the full variable domain is DAGVTQSPTHLIKTRGQQVTLRCSPKSGHDTVSWYQQALGQGPQFIFQYYEEEERQRGNFPDRFSGHQFPNYSSELNVNALLLGDSALYLCASSLGLFEQFFGPGTRLTVL.